The text below deals with one T cell receptor beta chain. The antigen is unknown. The data originate from a study of T cells expressing NK-cell markers. General observations from the study: The share of CD8+ T cells held by dominant NKG2C+ clonotypes was 1.0-7.0% in several donors.

This CDR3 region has 18 residues. Per germline, CDR1 LGHNA and CDR2 YNFKEQ. For each CDR3 protein, TCRdb gives one entry from its re-call of the 5' RACE reads, without DNA. With some 340,000 distinct CDR3 sequences in the sample, the ten largest clones hold roughly 5.4%. The rearrangement uses TRBV4-2 and TRBJ2-6; TCRdb reports TRBD1, a call that lacks DNA to check it against. Sample: blood T cells: a sorted CD56 or NKG2C T cell subset, CD4+ or CD8+ T cells, or bulk PBMC T cells (not recorded which). This TCR was recovered from a man aged 18-69 years in good health. CDR3 amino acids: CASSHNRGMESGANVLTF.